This passage covers 9 T cell receptor beta chains from one sample sequenced in a study of immune heterogeneity within non-small cell lung tumors (dated by TCRdb to the late 2010s). For the TCR template, genomic DNA was extracted from bulk tumor tissue, and approximately 600 ng of gDNA was amplified for each sample. During surgery, multiple biopsies were taken from each primary tumor and placed as far apart as possible within the tumor mass. Patients in the study cohort, which was described as untreated, were newly diagnosed NSCLC cases going through curative surgery. The sequencer was a HiSeq X Ten. A multiplex PCR system amplified the TCR beta CDR3 region, with a first 10-cycle round using 32 V-gene forward and 13 J-gene reverse primers. TCRdb itself trimmed the public reads at Q25 with fastp, ran MiXCR and retained productive beta chains. Each record represents a unique CDR3 protein, reported with the most common genes and DNA among its rows. This sample gives about 4,300 distinct CDR3 sequences in total; about 22% of them show up just once. The top ten clonotypes cover about 8.6% of the sample.

The specimen was lung tumor tissue. The receptors derive from a man between 70 and 80 years old with non-small cell lung cancer.

Within the sample, this clonotype is medium-sized. The J gene is TRBJ1-2, the V gene TRBV29-1; 10 bases are shared with TRBD1. This CDR3 has 13 amino acids. The germline CDR1 and CDR2 sequences are SQVTM and ANQGSEA. CDR3 coding DNA: TGCAGTATATACCGGGACAGGGGCCATGGCTACACCTTC. Translated, it gives CSIYRDRGHGYTF.

The V gene is TRBV9, the J gene TRBJ2-5; 10 positions match TRBD2. Per the germline V gene, CDR1 is SGDLS and CDR2 is YYNGEE. This CDR3 spans 17 amino acids. Trimming cost V 0 bases and J 1 base; bases outside gene matches: 6. The CDR3 is CASSVGRTSGLQETQYF. DNA for the CDR3: TGTGCCAGCAGCGTAGGACGGACTAGCGGCCTCCAAGAGACCCAGTACTTC.

The rearrangement uses TRBV9 and TRBJ2-7; no clear D gene. Germline V gene lookup returns CDR1 SGDLS and CDR2 YYNGEE. The germline V and J ends were trimmed by 5 bases and 4 bases, with 13 bases remaining between them. This CDR3 comprises 13 residues. The chain's CDR3 is CASSPGPWYEQYF. Written as DNA, the CDR3 is TGTGCCAGCAGTCCCGGTCCCTGGTACGAGCAGTACTTC.

This clonotype was seen only a few times. The chain uses TRBV7-2 and TRBJ1-3, with D possibly TRBD1 on 5 matching bases. Looked up from germline, CDR1 is SGHTA and CDR2 is FQGNSA. V lost 4 bases and J 1 base, leaving 8 bases between the germline ends. The CDR3 length is 14 residues. The CDR3 region has the DNA TGTGCCAGCAGCTACGACAGTTCTGGAAACACCATATATTTT. Translation gives CASSYDSSGNTIYF.

Relative to its sample, this clonotype is medium-sized. This chain joins TRBV27 and TRBJ1-2; D unclear. This CDR3 is built from 16 residues. V was trimmed by 5 bases and J by 6 bases, leaving 22 bases between them. Looked up from germline, CDR1 is MNHEY and CDR2 is SMNVEV (reference sequence). The CDR3 protein is CASSTAPSVVPDGYTF. The CDR3 DNA follows: TGTGCCAGCAGTACGGCCCCGAGTGTGGTCCCCGATGGCTACACCTTC.

The V gene is TRBV29-1, the J gene TRBJ2-1; 13 bases align to TRBD2. This CDR3 has 14 residues. The germline V gene encodes CDR1 SQVTM and CDR2 ANQGSEA. The V gene end was trimmed by 8 bases and the J gene end by 8 bases; junction bases not matched to a gene: 9. The DNA of the CDR3 is TGCAGCTCGGCGGGACTAGCGGGAACGGATGAGCAGTTCTTC. It translates to CSSAGLAGTDEQFF.

Sample share makes this clonotype large. The chain has TRBV12-3 or TRBV12-4 and TRBJ2-7; D may match TRBD1 or TRBD2 (5 bases each). The CDR3 is made up of 12 amino acids. V was pared by 5 bases and J by 3 bases, with 8 bases between. The CDR3 nucleotides are TGTGCCAGCAGTCGGGACGGCTACGAGCAGTACTTC. It translates to CASSRDGYEQYF.

This clonotype is termed medium-sized. The V call is TRBV7-9, the J call TRBJ2-2; TRBD2 agrees at 8 bases. Unmatched junction bases numbered 1, after V lost 0 bases and J lost 1 base. From germline, CDR1 is SEHNR and CDR2 FQNEAQ (reference sequence). The CDR3 runs 16 residues. The CDR3 nucleotides are TGTGCCAGCAGCTTAGCTAGCGGGATGAACACCGGGGAGCTGTTTTTT. It specifies CASSLASGMNTGELFF. Using reference TRBV7-9 and TRBJ2-2 for the parts outside the CDR3, the full variable domain is DTGVSQNPRHKITKRGQNVTFRCDPISEHNRLYWYRQTLGQGPEFLTYFQNEAQLEKSRLLSDRFSAERPKGSFSTLEIQRTEQGDSAMYLCASSLASGMNTGELFFGEGSRLTVL.

By frequency in the sample, this clonotype is medium-sized. This chain links TRBV7-9 with TRBJ1-2; D not certain. Trimming removed 1 base from V and 7 bases from J, with 10 bases in between. CDR3 length equals 13 residues. Germline V lookup: CDR1 SEHNR, CDR2 FQNEAQ (reference sequence). The CDR3 loop is CASSLGTTSGYTF. For the CDR3, the DNA is TGTGCCAGCAGCTTAGGGACGACGAGTGGCTACACCTTC.